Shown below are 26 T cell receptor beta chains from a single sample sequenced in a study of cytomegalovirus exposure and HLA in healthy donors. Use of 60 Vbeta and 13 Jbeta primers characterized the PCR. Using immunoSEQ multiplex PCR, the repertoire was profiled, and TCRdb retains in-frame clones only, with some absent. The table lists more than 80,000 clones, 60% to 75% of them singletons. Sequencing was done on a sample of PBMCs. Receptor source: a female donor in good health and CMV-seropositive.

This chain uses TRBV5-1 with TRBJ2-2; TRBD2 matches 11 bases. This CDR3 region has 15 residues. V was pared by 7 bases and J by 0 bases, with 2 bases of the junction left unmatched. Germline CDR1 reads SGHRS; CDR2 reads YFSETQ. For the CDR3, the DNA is TGCGCCAGCGGGACTAGCGGTACGAACACCGGGGAGCTGTTTTTT. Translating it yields CASGTSGTNTGELFF. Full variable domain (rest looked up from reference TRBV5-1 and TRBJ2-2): KAGVTQTPRYLIKTRGQQVTLSCSPISGHRSVSWYQQTPGQGLQFLFEYFSETQRNKGNFPGRFSGRQFSNSRSEMNVSTLELGDSALYLCASGTSGTNTGELFFGEGSRLTVL.

This chain's CDR3 is CASSQAGTGRYTF. Written as DNA, the CDR3 is TGCGCCAGCAGCCAAGCGGGGACAGGACGCTACACCTTC. The rearrangement uses TRBV4-1 and TRBJ1-2; TRBD1 matches 8 bases. The CDR3 is 13 residues long. Germline V gene lookup returns CDR1 MGHRA and CDR2 YSYEKL. V lost 1 base and J lost 9; bases outside the gene matches: 4.

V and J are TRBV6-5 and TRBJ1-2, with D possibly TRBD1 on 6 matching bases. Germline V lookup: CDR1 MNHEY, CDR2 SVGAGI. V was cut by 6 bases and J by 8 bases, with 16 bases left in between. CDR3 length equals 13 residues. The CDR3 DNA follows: TGTGCCAGCAGCCGTGCGGGGGCACAAGGCTACACCTTC. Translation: CASSRAGAQGYTF.

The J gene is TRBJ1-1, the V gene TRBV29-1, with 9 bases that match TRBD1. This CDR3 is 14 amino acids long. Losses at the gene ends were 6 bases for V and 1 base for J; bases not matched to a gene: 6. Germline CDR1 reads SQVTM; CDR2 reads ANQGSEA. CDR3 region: CSVRTGVPNTEAFF. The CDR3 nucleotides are TGCAGCGTCCGGACAGGGGTTCCGAACACTGAAGCTTTCTTT.

The CDR3 bases are TGTGCCAGCAGCTTAGTAAACCGGGAGAACACCGGGGAGCTGTTTTTT. Its protein product is CASSLVNRENTGELFF. This chain joins TRBV7-8 and TRBJ2-2; D is perhaps TRBD2 (5 bases). The CDR3 extends over 16 amino acids. Trimming left V 1 base short and J 1 base short, with 10 bases between. Germline V gives CDR1 SGHVS, CDR2 FQNEAQ.

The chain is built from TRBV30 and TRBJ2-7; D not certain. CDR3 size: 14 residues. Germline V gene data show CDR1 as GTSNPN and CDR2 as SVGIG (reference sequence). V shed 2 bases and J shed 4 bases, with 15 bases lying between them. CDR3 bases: TGTGCCTGGAGTAAGCCCCGGTTTGGTTACGAGCAGTACTTC. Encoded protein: CAWSKPRFGYEQYF.

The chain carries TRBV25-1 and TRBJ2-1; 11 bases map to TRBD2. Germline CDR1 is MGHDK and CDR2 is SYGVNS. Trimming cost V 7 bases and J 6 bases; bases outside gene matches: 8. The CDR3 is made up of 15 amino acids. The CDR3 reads CASTKIAGGGNEQFF. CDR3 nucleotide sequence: TGTGCCAGCACCAAAATAGCGGGAGGGGGCAATGAGCAGTTCTTC.

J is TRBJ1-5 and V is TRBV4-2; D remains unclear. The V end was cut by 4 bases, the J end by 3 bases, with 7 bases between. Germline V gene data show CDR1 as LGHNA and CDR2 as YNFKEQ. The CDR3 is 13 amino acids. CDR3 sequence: CASSPSANQPQHF. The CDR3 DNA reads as TGTGCCAGCAGCCCCAGTGCCAATCAGCCCCAGCATTTT.

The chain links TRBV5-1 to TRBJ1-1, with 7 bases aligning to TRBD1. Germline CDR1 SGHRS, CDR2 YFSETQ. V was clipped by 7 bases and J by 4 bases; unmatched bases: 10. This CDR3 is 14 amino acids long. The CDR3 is CASHPGGLGTEAFF. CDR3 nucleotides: TGCGCCAGCCACCCAGGGGGATTGGGCACTGAAGCTTTCTTT.

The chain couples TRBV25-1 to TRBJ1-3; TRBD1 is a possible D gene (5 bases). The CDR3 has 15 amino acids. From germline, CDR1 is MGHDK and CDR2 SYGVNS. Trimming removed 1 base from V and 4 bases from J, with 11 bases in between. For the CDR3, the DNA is TGTGCCAGCAGTGAATCGATAGGGGCAGGAAACACCATATATTTT. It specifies CASSESIGAGNTIYF.

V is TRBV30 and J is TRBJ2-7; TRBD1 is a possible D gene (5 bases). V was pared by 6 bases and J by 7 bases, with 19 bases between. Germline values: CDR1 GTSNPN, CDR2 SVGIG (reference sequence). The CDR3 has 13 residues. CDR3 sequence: CACADGHLGEQYF. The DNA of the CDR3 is TGTGCCTGTGCTGATGGACATTTGGGTGAGCAGTACTTC.

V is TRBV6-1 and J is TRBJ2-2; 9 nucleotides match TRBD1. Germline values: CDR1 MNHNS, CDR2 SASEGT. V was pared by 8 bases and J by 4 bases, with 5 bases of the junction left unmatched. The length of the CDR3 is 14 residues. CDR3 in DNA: TGTGCCAGCTCAGGGACAGGGATCACCGGGGAGCTGTTTTTT. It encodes CASSGTGITGELFF.

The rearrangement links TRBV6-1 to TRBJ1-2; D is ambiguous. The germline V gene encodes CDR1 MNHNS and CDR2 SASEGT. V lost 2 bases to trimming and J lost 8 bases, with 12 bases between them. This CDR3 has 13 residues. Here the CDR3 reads CASSELERGGYTF. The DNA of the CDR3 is TGTGCCAGCAGTGAATTGGAGAGAGGAGGCTACACCTTC.

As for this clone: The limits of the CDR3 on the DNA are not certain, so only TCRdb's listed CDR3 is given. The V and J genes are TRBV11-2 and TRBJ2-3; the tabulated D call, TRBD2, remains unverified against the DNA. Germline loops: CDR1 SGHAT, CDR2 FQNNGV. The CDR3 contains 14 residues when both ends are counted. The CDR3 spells CASSVASGNPARYF.

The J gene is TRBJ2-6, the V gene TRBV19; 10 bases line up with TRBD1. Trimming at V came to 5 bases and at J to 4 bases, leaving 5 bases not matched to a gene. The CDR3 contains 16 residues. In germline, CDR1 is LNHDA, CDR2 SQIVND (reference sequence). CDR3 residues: CASSFRQGAGANVLTF. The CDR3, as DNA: TGTGCCAGTAGTTTCCGACAGGGGGCAGGGGCCAACGTCCTGACTTTC.

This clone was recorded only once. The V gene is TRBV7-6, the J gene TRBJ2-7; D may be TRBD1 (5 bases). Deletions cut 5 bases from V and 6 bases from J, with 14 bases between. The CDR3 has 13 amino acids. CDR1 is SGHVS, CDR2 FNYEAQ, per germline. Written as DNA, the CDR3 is TGTGCCAGCAGCACAGGTGGGCTGGTCGAGCAGTACTTC. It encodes CASSTGGLVEQYF.

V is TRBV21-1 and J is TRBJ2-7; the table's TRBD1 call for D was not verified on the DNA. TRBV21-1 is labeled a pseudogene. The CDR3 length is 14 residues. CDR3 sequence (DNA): TGTGCCAGCAGCCCCGGGGACAAGGCCTACGAGCAGTACTTC. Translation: CASSPGDKAYEQYF.

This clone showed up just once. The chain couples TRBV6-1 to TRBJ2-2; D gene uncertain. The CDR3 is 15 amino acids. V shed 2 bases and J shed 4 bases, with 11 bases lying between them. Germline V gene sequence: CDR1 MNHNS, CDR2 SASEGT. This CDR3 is CASSELRPGTGELFF. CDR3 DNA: TGTGCCAGCAGTGAATTACGGCCGGGCACCGGGGAGCTGTTTTTT.

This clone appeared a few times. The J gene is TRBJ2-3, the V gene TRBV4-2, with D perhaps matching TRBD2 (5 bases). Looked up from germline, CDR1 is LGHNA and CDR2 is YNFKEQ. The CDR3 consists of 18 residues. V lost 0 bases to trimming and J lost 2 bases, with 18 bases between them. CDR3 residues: CASSQDQGALRDTDTQYF. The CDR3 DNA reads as TGTGCCAGCAGCCAAGATCAAGGTGCCCTTCGGGACACAGATACGCAGTATTTT.

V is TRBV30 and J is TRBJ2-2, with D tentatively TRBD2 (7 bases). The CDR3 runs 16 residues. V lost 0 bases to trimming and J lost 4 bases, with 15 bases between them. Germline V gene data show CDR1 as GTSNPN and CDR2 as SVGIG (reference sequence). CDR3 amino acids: CAWSVLGGGGTGELFF. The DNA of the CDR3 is TGTGCCTGGAGTGTACTGGGAGGGGGAGGCACCGGGGAGCTGTTTTTT.

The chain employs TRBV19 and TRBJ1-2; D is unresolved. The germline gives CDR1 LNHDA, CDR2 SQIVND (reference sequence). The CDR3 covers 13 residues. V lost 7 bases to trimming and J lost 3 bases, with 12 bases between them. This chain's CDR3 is CASNGGSYYGYTF. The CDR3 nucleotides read TGTGCCAGTAATGGCGGATCTTACTATGGCTACACCTTC.

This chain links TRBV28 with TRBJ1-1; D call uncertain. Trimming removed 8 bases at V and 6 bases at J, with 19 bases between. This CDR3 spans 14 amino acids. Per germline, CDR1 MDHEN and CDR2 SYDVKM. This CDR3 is CASSPLGTHAEAFF. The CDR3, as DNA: TGTGCCAGCTCCCCTCTGGGCACTCACGCTGAAGCTTTCTTT.

CDR3 sequence (DNA): TGCAGCGTTGAAGAGACAGCGAACACTGAAGCTTTCTTT. Translation: CSVEETANTEAFF. The chain carries TRBV29-1 and TRBJ1-1; maybe TRBD1 (5 bases). Germline V lookup: CDR1 SQVTM, CDR2 ANQGSEA. The V gene lost 0 bases and the J gene lost 1 base, with 6 bases spanning the gap. This CDR3 contains 13 residues.

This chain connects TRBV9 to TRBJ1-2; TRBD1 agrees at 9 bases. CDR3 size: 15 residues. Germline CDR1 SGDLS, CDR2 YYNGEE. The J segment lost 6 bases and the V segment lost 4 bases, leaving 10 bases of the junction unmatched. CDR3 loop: CASSSQRGQGNGYTF. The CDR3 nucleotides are TGTGCCAGCAGCTCCCAGCGGGGACAGGGTAATGGCTACACCTTC.

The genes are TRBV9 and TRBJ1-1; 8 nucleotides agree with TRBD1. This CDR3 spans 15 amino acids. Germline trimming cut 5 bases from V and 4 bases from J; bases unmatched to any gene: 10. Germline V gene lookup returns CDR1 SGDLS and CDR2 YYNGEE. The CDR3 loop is CASSLTGTGVTEAFF. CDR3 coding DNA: TGTGCCAGCAGTTTAACCGGGACAGGAGTCACTGAAGCTTTCTTT. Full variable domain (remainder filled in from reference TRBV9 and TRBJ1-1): DSGVTQTPKHLITATGQRVTLRCSPRSGDLSVYWYQQSLDQGLQFLIQYYNGEERAKGNILERFSAQQFPDLHSELNLSSLELGDSALYFCASSLTGTGVTEAFFGQGTRLTVV.

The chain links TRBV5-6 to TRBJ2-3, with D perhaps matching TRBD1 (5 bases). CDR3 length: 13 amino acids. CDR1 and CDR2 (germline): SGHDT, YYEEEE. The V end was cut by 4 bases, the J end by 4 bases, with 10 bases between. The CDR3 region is CASSIQVADTQYF. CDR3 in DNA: TGTGCCAGCAGCATACAGGTCGCAGATACGCAGTATTTT.